The 21 T cell receptor beta chains given below trace back to one sample, sequenced in a study of OX40 agonist ivuxolimab in advanced cancers. The data were produced by immunoSEQ multiplex PCR, yet TCRdb's version contains in-frame clones alone and is incomplete. Of roughly 77,000 clones listed, under 95% are singletons. The source was CD4+ or CD8+ T cells sorted from blood, collected in a trial of the OX40 agonist ivuxolimab. The receptors were sampled from an adult with an advanced solid tumor such as melanoma, head and neck, liver or kidney cancer.

CDR3 protein: CASSLARGGQETQYF. CDR3 in DNA: TGCGCCAGCAGCTTGGCGCGGGGGGGCCAAGAGACCCAGTACTTC. The genes are TRBV5-1 and TRBJ2-5; 9 bases map to TRBD2. V shed 0 bases, J shed 1 base, and the junction held 1 base outside the gene matches. Looked up from germline, CDR1 is SGHRS and CDR2 is YFSETQ. This CDR3 is 15 amino acids long.

The chain recombines TRBV11-2 with TRBJ2-1; D remains unclear. Germline V lookup: CDR1 SGHAT, CDR2 FQNNGV. This CDR3 contains 16 residues. V shed 2 bases and J shed 0 bases, with 11 bases lying between them. The CDR3: CASSLTKSSSYNEQFF. The CDR3 DNA reads TGTGCCAGCAGCTTAACAAAGTCGAGCTCCTACAATGAGCAGTTCTTC.

The rearrangement uses TRBV2 and TRBJ2-7, with D hard to call. Germline CDR1 SNHLY, CDR2 FYNNEI. This CDR3 contains 13 residues. V was cut by 3 bases and J by 3 bases, with 9 bases left in between. The CDR3 coding sequence is TGTGCCAGCAGTGAGGGGAACTACTACGAGCAGTACTTC. Its translation is CASSEGNYYEQYF.

This chain joins TRBV27 and TRBJ2-3; tentative D call: TRBD2 (5 bases). CDR1 and CDR2 from the germline V gene are MNHEY and SMNVEV (reference sequence). This CDR3 has 11 amino acids. Trimming pared 6 bases from V and 10 bases from J, leaving 11 bases between. DNA of the CDR3: TGTGCCAGCAGCGCTGGAGGTGCGCAGTATTTT. Its protein is CASSAGGAQYF.

There are a few counts of this clone. V gene TRBV5-5 combines with J gene TRBJ2-7; 9 bases agree with TRBD1. CDR1 and CDR2 (germline): SGHKS, YYEKEE (reference sequence). Trimming removed 2 bases from V and 3 bases from J; junction bases left unmatched: 9. The CDR3 is 16 amino acids. In nucleotides, the CDR3 is TGTGCCAGCAGCTTATCCCCCGGGACAGGGAACTACGAGCAGTACTTC. Translating it yields CASSLSPGTGNYEQYF.

The genes are TRBV7-9 and TRBJ2-3, with 9 positions matching TRBD1. The V gene end was trimmed by 3 bases and the J gene end by 6 bases; junction bases not matched to a gene: 10. The germline V gene has CDR1 SEHNR and CDR2 FQNEAQ (reference sequence). This CDR3 region has 16 residues. The CDR3 bases are TGTGCCAGCAGCTTCCCCTTGACAGGGGGTACGGATACGCAGTATTTT. Its protein is CASSFPLTGGTDTQYF.

To note about this clone: This may be a read error: a much more frequent sequence differs by one nucleotide. The V call is TRBV7-6, the J call TRBJ2-1, with a weak D call TRBD2 (6 bases). Deletions cut 1 base from V and 0 bases from J, with 10 bases between. The germline gives CDR1 SGHVS, CDR2 FNYEAQ. CDR3 length: 16 residues. Here the CDR3 DNA reads TGTGCCAGCAGCTTAGATCCCGGGAGCTCCTACAATGAGCAGTTCTTC. Translated: CASSLDPGSSYNEQFF.

The chain employs TRBV19 and TRBJ1-5; possible D gene TRBD1, 5 bases. Trimming stripped 6 bases from V and 8 bases from J, with 11 bases between. The CDR3 runs 12 residues. In germline, CDR1 is LNHDA, CDR2 SQIVND (reference sequence). The CDR3 reads CASSLGAKPQHF. The CDR3 nucleotides are TGTGCCAGTAGCCTAGGGGCTAAGCCCCAGCATTTT.

The chain is built from TRBV4-3 and TRBJ2-7, with 9 bases fitting TRBD1. The length of the CDR3 is 15 residues. CDR1 and CDR2 from the germline V gene are LGHNA and YSLEER. J lost 3 bases, V lost 1 base, and 4 bases had no gene match. DNA of the CDR3: TGCGCCAGCAGCCAAGCCACAGGGGGCGGCTACGAGCAGTACTTC. Its protein product is CASSQATGGGYEQYF.

The J gene is TRBJ2-7, the V gene TRBV15, with 8 positions matching TRBD1. V lost 1 base, J lost 2 bases, and 4 bases stayed unmatched. Looked up from germline, CDR1 is LNHNV and CDR2 is YYDKDF (reference sequence). The CDR3 has 15 amino acids. Here the CDR3 reads CATSRGDRPAYEQYF. The CDR3 DNA reads as TGTGCCACCAGCAGAGGGGACAGGCCCGCCTACGAGCAGTACTTC.

The rearrangement uses TRBV5-1 and TRBJ1-1; D is possibly TRBD1 (6 bases). CDR1 is SGHRS and CDR2 is YFSETQ in the germline V gene. The CDR3 is made up of 13 amino acids. The V end lost 1 base, the J end lost 4 bases, and 8 bases lay between the germline ends. The CDR3 DNA is TGCGCCAGCAGCTTGAGCAGGGGCACTGAAGCTTTCTTT. Its translation: CASSLSRGTEAFF.

This chain links TRBV7-9 with TRBJ1-3, with 8 bases aligning to TRBD1. This CDR3 region has 15 residues. V shed 6 bases, J shed 6 bases, and the junction held 10 bases outside the gene matches. Germline V gives CDR1 SEHNR, CDR2 FQNEAQ (reference sequence). The CDR3 DNA follows: TGTGCCAGCAGACCAATCCAGGGGGCTGAAAACACCATATATTTT. Its protein is CASRPIQGAENTIYF. Looking up the rest from reference TRBV7-9 and TRBJ1-3 gives the full variable domain: DTGVSQNPRHKITKRGQNVTFRCDPISEHNRLYWYRQTLGQGPEFLTYFQNEAQLEKSRLLSDRFSAERPKGSFSTLEIQRTEQGDSAMYLCASRPIQGAENTIYFGEGSWLTVV.

The V call is TRBV10-3, the J call TRBJ1-2, with 10 bases lining up with TRBD1. This CDR3 is 16 amino acids long. Losses at the gene ends were 3 bases for V and 4 bases for J; bases not matched to a gene: 8. In germline, CDR1 is ENHRY, CDR2 SYGVKD. CDR3 nucleotides: TGTGCCATCAGTGACCCCGGGACAGGGGATTTCTATGGCTACACCTTC. It is translated as CAISDPGTGDFYGYTF.

A word on this clone: The junction differs from germline at one of its ends, possibly a read error. The DNA of the CDR3 is TGTGCCAACAGCTTGACTAGCGGGGGGGCCGGCGAGCAGTACTTC. Translating it yields CANSLTSGGAGEQYF. The chain combines TRBV11-2 with TRBJ2-7; 14 nucleotides match TRBD2. The CDR3 sequence is 15 residues long. Germline CDR1 is SGHAT and CDR2 is FQNNGV.

The chain combines TRBV4-1 with TRBJ1-2, with D perhaps matching TRBD1 (6 bases). Germline-derived CDR1 and CDR2 are MGHRA and YSYEKL. The CDR3 loop spans 16 amino acids. V lost 3 bases, J lost 4 bases, and 18 bases lay in between. This chain's CDR3 is CASSQANREPSYGYTF. Written as DNA, the CDR3 is TGCGCCAGCAGCCAGGCAAACAGGGAGCCCTCCTATGGCTACACCTTC.

This chain uses TRBV2 with TRBJ1-1; D is unresolved. The CDR3 runs to 12 residues. V was trimmed by 6 bases and J by 4 bases, leaving 9 bases between them. CDR1 and CDR2 from the germline V gene are SNHLY and FYNNEI. The CDR3 is CASRDFGTEAFF. The DNA for the CDR3 is TGTGCCAGCAGGGATTTCGGCACTGAAGCTTTCTTT. The variable domain in full, completed from reference TRBV2 and TRBJ1-1, reads EPEVTQTPSHQVTQMGQEVILRCVPISNHLYFYWYRQILGQKVEFLVSFYNNEISEKSEIFDDQFSVERPDGSNFTLKIRSTKLEDSAMYFCASRDFGTEAFFGQGTRLTVV.

This clone appeared a single time. The rearrangement links TRBV7-9 to TRBJ1-5; 9 nucleotides match TRBD1. The CDR3 contains 14 residues. V lost 5 bases and J lost 5; bases outside the gene matches: 4. Germline values: CDR1 SEHNR, CDR2 FQNEAQ (reference sequence). In nucleotides, the CDR3 is TGTGCCAGCAGCGCAGGGACAGGGCATCAGCCCCAGCATTTT. It translates to CASSAGTGHQPQHF.

V is TRBV9 and J is TRBJ1-2; TRBD1 is a possible D gene (5 bases). This CDR3 has 15 amino acids. CDR1 is SGDLS and CDR2 is YYNGEE in the germline V gene. V gave up 0 bases and J gave up 0 bases, with 9 bases separating them. The CDR3 loop reads CASSVGTRANYGYTF. The CDR3 coding sequence is TGTGCCAGCAGCGTAGGGACACGCGCTAACTATGGCTACACCTTC.

V gene TRBV6-4 combines with J gene TRBJ1-1; D perhaps matches TRBD1 (6 bases). Germline V gene sequence: CDR1 MRHNA, CDR2 SNTAGT. V was clipped by 2 bases and J by 2 bases, with 12 bases between them. The CDR3 is made up of 15 amino acids. CDR3 loop: CASSDGRGANTEAFF. The DNA for the CDR3 is TGTGCCAGCAGTGACGGTCGGGGGGCCAACACTGAAGCTTTCTTT.

V usage is TRBV5-1 and J usage is TRBJ1-4, with D tentatively TRBD1 (6 bases). Trimming left V 4 bases short and J 3 bases short, with 10 bases between. The CDR3 is made up of 14 amino acids. In germline, CDR1 is SGHRS, CDR2 YFSETQ. Written as DNA, the CDR3 is TGCGCCAGCAGCGGGGACACCCCTAATGAAAAACTGTTTTTT. This translates into CASSGDTPNEKLFF.

In this sample, this clone turned up once. V and J are TRBV19 and TRBJ2-3, with 8 bases identical to TRBD1. The CDR3 covers 13 residues. The junction had 7 bases not matched to a gene; V was cut back by 11 bases and J by 3 bases. In germline, CDR1 is LNHDA, CDR2 SQIVND (reference sequence). CDR3 residues: CACWDRFTDTQYF. CDR3 DNA sequence: TGTGCCTGTTGGGACAGGTTTACAGATACGCAGTATTTT.